The following is a T cell receptor (beta chain) sequence with its context. Germline V gene lookup returns CDR1 MNHEY and CDR2 SVGEGT. The V gene end was trimmed by 2 bases and the J gene end by 1 base; junction bases not matched to a gene: 8. This CDR3 has 17 residues. This sample was taken from a study of blood T cell repertoires in COVID-19. Study at large: Acute and convalescent COVID-19 samples came from the United States, Italy and Spain. PBMCs, B-cell-depleted T cells, or T cells provided the cDNA or gDNA that made up the material.

As handled by the study authors: Estimation of nucleated cell counts relied on the amplification of reference gene primers. Only in-frame clones appear in the TCRdb table, and some are missing; sequencing was by immunoSEQ multiplex PCR. The DNA gave D and trimming, while V, J and clone size come from that table. This sample yields around 200,000 clones, of which under 90% are seen a single time; about 4.8% belongs to the top ten. The sequence derives from a man aged 45-60 years with acute or convalescent COVID-19. The chain couples TRBV6-2 or TRBV6-3 to TRBJ1-1, with 9 bases lining up with TRBD1. The sequenced sample was peripheral blood. The DNA of the CDR3 is TGTGCCAGCAGTTACCCAAGGGACAGGGCGGGGAACACTGAAGCTTTCTTT. It translates to CASSYPRDRAGNTEAFF.